A few counts support the clone carrying this T cell receptor (beta chain). Its antigen is not known. Here immunoSEQ multiplex PCR was the method, and the copy in TCRdb shows in-frame clones only, minus some. The sample contains about 31,000 clones, roughly 88% of which appear only once. The data stem from a study of T cell responses to AZD1222 COVID-19 vaccine. Broader study findings: Sampling captured repertoires only after the peak T cell response.

The length of the CDR3 is 15 residues. Deletions cut 5 bases from V and 8 bases from J, with 16 bases between. Per germline, CDR1 KGHSH and CDR2 LQKENI. This chain joins TRBV18 and TRBJ1-6; D might be TRBD1 (6 bases). The specimen comprised peripheral blood, sampled 28 days after the second AZD1222 dose. This TCR derives from an adult who received the AZD1222 COVID-19 vaccine. The CDR3 loop is CASSETQGTYSPLHF. In DNA form, the CDR3 reads TGTGCCAGCTCAGAAACACAGGGAACCTATTCACCCCTCCACTTT.